This T cell receptor beta chain was identified during a study of T cell repertoires in cytomegalovirus infection. Study information: An indication of both CMV infection and matching HLA type came from public TCR beta signatures.

Notes on the study in general: The response measured ex vivo was dominated by TCR beta clonotypes (HLA-C-restricted and CMV-specific). Summed frequency of public TCR beta families distinguished CMV carriers with the relevant HLA.

A few counts support this clonotype. Its cognate antigen is unknown. Trimming removed 4 bases from V and 5 bases from J; junction bases left unmatched: 9. The CDR3 consists of 18 residues. The germline V gene has CDR1 SGHTA and CDR2 FQGNSA. TCRdb called the reads again in MiXCR, with one record for every CDR3 protein. This sample has 160,000 or so distinct CDR3 sequences, with roughly 15% found just once. The chain is built from TRBV7-2 and TRBJ2-3; 16 bases line up with TRBD2. The sample was CD8+ T cells from PBMCs. This clonotype was sampled from a human donor in good health (CMV status not recorded). Some clones in this sample may be carry-over from other donors' samples. The CDR3 spells CASSSTGLAGGPRDTQYF. The CDR3, as DNA: TGTGCCAGCAGCTCCACGGGACTAGCGGGAGGGCCTCGAGATACGCAGTATTTT.